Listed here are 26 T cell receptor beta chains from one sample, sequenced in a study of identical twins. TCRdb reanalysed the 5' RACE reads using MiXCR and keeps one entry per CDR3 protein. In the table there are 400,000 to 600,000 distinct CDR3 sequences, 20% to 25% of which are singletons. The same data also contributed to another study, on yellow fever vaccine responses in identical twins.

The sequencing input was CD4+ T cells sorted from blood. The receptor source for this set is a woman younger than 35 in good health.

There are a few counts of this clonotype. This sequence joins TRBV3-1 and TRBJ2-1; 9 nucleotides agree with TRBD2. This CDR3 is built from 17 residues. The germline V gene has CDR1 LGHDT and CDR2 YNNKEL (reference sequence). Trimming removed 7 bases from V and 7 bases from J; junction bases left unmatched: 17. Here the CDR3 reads CASTKGPQVAGANEQFF. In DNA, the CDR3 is TGTGCCAGCACAAAAGGACCCCAGGTAGCGGGAGCAAATGAGCAGTTCTTC.

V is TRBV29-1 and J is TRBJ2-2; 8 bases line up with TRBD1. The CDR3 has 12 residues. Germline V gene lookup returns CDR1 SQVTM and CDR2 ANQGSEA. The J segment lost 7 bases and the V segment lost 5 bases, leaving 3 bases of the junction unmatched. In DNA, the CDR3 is TGCAGCGTTCAGGGGGCCGTCGGGGAGCTGTTTTTT. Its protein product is CSVQGAVGELFF.

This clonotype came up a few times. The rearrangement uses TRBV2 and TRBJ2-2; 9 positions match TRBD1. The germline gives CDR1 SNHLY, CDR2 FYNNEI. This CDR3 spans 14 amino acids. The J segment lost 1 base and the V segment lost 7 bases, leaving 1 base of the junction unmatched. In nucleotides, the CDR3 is TGTGCCAGCACGGACAGGGGGAACACCGGGGAGCTGTTTTTT. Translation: CASTDRGNTGELFF.

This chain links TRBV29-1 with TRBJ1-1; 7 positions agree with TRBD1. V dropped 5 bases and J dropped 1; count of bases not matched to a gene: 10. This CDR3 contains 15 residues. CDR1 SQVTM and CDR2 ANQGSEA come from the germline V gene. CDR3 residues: CSVLKLQGRNTEAFF. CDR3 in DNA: TGCAGCGTTCTAAAACTACAGGGGAGGAACACTGAAGCTTTCTTT. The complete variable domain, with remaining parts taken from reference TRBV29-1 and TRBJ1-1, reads SAVISQKPSRDICQRGTSLTIQCQVDSQVTMMFWYRQQPGQSLTLIATANQGSEATYESGFVIDKFPISRPNLTFSTLTVSNMSPEDSSIYLCSVLKLQGRNTEAFFGQGTRLTVV.

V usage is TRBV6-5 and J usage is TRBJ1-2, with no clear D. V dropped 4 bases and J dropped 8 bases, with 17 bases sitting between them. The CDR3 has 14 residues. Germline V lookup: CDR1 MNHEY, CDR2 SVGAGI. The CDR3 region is CASSFKRTLGGYTF. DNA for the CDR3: TGTGCCAGCAGTTTTAAGAGGACTCTCGGGGGCTACACCTTC.

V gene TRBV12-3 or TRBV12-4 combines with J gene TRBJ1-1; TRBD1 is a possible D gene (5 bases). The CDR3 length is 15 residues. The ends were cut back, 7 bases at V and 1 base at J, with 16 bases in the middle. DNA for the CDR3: TGTGCCAGCACCTTTTCAGGGTTCGAGAACACTGAAGCTTTCTTT. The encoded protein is CASTFSGFENTEAFF.

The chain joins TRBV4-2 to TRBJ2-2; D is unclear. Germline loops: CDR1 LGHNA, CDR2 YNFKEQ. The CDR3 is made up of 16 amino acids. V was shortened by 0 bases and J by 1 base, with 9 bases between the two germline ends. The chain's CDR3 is CASSQEGWENTGELFF. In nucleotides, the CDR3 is TGTGCCAGCAGCCAAGAAGGATGGGAGAACACCGGGGAGCTGTTTTTT.

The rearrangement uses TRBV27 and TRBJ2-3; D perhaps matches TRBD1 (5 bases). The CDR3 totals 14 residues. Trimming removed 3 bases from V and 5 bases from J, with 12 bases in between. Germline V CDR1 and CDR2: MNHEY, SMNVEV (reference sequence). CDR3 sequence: CASSFVADRDTQYF. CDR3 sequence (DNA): TGTGCCAGCAGTTTCGTGGCCGACAGAGATACGCAGTATTTT.

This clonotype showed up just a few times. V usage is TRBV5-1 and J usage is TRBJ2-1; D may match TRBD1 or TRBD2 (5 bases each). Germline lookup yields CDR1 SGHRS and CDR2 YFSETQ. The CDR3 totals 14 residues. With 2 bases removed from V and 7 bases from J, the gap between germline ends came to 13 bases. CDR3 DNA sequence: TGCGCCAGCAGCTTTGGGGGATCCTGGAATGAGCAGTTCTTC. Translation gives CASSFGGSWNEQFF.

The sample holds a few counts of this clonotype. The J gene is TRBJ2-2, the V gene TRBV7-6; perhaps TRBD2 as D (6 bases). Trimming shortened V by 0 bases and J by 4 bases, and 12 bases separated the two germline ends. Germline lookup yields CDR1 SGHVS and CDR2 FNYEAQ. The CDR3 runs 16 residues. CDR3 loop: CASSLAGGVLTGELFF. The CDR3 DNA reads TGTGCCAGCAGCTTAGCAGGAGGGGTACTCACCGGGGAGCTGTTTTTT.

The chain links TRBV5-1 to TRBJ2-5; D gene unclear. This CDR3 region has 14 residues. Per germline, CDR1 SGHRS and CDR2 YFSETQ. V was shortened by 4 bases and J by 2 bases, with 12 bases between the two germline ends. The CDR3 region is CASSTRGAQETQYF. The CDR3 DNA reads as TGCGCCAGCAGCACCAGAGGAGCGCAAGAGACCCAGTACTTC. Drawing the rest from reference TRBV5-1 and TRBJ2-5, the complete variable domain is KAGVTQTPRYLIKTRGQQVTLSCSPISGHRSVSWYQQTPGQGLQFLFEYFSETQRNKGNFPGRFSGRQFSNSRSEMNVSTLELGDSALYLCASSTRGAQETQYFGPGTRLLVL.

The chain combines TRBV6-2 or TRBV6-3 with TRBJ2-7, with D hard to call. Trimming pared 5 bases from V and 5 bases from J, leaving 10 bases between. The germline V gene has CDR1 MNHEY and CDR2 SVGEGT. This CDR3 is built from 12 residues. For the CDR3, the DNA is TGTGCCAGCAGTACGCGGAACCACGAGCAGTACGTC. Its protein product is CASSTRNHEQYV.

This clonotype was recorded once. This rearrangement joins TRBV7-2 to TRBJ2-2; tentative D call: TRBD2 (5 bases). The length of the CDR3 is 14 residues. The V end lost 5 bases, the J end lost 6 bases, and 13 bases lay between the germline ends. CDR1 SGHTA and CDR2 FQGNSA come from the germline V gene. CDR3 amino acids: CASSLFGVPGELFF. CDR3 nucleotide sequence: TGTGCCAGCAGCCTATTCGGGGTGCCCGGGGAGCTGTTTTTT.

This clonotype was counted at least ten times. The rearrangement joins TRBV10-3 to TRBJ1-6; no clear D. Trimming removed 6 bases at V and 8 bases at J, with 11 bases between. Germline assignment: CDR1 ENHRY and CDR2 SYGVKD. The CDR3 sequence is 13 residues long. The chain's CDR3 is CAISPGLDSPLHF. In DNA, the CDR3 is TGTGCCATCAGCCCGGGGTTAGATTCACCCCTCCACTTT.

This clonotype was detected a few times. For the CDR3, the DNA is TGTGCCAGCAGCCCCTCTAGCGGGAGTGTAGCTGGATTGAACATTCAGTACTTC. Residues: CASSPSSGSVAGLNIQYF. The J gene is TRBJ2-4, the V gene TRBV12-3 or TRBV12-4; 10 bases map to TRBD2. V shed 6 bases and J 7 bases; nucleotides not matched to a gene: 18. The CDR3 contains 18 residues.

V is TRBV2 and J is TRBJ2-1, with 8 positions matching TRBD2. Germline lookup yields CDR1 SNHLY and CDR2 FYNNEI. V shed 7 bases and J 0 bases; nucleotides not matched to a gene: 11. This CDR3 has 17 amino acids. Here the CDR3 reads CASNLRLAGNSYNEQFF. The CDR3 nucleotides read TGTGCCAGCAACCTAAGATTAGCGGGGAACTCCTACAATGAGCAGTTCTTC.

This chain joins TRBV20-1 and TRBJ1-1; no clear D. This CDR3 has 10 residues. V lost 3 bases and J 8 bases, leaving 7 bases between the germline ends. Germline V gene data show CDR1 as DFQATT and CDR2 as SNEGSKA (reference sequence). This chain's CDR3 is CSARAEEAFF. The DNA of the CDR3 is TGCAGTGCTAGGGCCGAAGAAGCTTTCTTT.

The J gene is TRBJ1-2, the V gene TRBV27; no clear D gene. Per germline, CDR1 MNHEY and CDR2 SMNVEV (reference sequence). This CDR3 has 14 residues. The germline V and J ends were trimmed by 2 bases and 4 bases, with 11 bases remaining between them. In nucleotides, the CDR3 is TGTGCCAGCAGTTTAACGAGGAATATCTATGGCTACACCTTC. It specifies CASSLTRNIYGYTF.

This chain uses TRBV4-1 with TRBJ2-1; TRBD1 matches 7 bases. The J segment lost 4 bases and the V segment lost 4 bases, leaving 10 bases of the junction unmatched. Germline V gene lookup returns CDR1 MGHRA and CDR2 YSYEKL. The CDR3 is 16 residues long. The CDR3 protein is CASSPRTGQGYNEQFF. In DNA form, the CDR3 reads TGCGCCAGCAGCCCTCGGACAGGACAAGGGTACAATGAGCAGTTCTTC.

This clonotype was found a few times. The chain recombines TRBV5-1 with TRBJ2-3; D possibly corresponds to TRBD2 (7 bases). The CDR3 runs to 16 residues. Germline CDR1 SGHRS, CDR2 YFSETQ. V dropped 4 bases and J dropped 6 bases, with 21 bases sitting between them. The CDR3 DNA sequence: TGCGCCAGCAGCGGGGGCACGGTGGGGACTATCGATACGCAGTATTTT. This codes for CASSGGTVGTIDTQYF. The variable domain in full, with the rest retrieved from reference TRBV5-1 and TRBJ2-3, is KAGVTQTPRYLIKTRGQQVTLSCSPISGHRSVSWYQQTPGQGLQFLFEYFSETQRNKGNFPGRFSGRQFSNSRSEMNVSTLELGDSALYLCASSGGTVGTIDTQYFGPGTRLTVL.

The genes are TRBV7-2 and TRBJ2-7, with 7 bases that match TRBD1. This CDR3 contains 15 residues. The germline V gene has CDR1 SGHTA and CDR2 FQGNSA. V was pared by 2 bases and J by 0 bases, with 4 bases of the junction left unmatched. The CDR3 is CASSLRQGSSYEQYV. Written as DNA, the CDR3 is TGTGCCAGCAGCTTACGACAGGGAAGCTCCTACGAGCAGTACGTC.

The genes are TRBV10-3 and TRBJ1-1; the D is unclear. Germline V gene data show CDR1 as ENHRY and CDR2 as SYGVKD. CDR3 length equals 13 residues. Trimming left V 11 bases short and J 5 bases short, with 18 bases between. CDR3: CAVRPNGGTEAFF. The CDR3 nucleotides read TGTGCCGTAAGACCCAACGGTGGGACTGAAGCTTTCTTT.

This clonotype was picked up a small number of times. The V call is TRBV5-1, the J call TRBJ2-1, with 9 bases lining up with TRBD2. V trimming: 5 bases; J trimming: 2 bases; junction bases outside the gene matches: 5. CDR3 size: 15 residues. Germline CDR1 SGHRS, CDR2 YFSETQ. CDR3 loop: CASRPSGDPYNEQFF. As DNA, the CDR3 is TGCGCCAGCAGACCTAGCGGGGACCCCTACAATGAGCAGTTCTTC.

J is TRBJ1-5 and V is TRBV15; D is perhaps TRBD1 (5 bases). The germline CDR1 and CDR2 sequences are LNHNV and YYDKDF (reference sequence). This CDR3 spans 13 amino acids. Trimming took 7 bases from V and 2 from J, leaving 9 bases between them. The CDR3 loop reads CATTRAGNQPQHF. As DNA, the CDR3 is TGTGCCACCACCAGGGCTGGCAATCAGCCCCAGCATTTT.

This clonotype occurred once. In nucleotides, the CDR3 is TGTGCCAGCAGCCGAGGAAATACAGCATCCTACGAGCAGTACTTC. Amino acid sequence: CASSRGNTASYEQYF. The V call is TRBV7-2, the J call TRBJ2-7; D ambiguous. The germline V gene has CDR1 SGHTA and CDR2 FQGNSA. Trimming pared 5 bases from V and 1 base from J, leaving 15 bases between. The CDR3 totals 15 residues.

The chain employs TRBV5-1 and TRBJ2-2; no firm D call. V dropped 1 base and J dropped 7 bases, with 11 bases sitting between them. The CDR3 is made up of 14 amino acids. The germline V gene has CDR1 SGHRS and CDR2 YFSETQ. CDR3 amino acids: CASSLPHPGGELFF. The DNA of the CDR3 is TGCGCCAGCAGCTTGCCCCACCCAGGCGGGGAGCTGTTTTTT.